The TCR beta chain under discussion was sequenced for a study of T cell repertoires in cytomegalovirus infection. Looking at the study overall: Recently identified HLA-C-restricted CMV epitopes were used, and well-studied HLA-B-restricted CMV epitopes were used as well. Indications of both CMV infection and matching HLA type were provided by public TCR beta signatures.

V was trimmed by 3 bases and J by 2 bases, leaving 18 bases between them. Germline V gene lookup returns CDR1 SEHNR and CDR2 FQNEAQ (reference sequence). The CDR3 is 17 residues long. TCRdb used MiXCR to reprocess the reads, holding one entry per CDR3 protein. The sample consists of hundreds of thousands of distinct CDR3 sequences, roughly 33% of them appearing once. Overall study findings and caveats: What dominated the ex vivo response were HLA-C-restricted CMV-specific TCR beta clonotypes.

A note on this clonotype: Its antigen remains unknown.

Specimen: cultured PBMCs, collected from culture after CMV antigen stimulation. The TCR comes from a human donor in good health (CMV status not recorded). Some clones in this sample may be carry-over from other donors' samples. The J gene is TRBJ2-3, the V gene TRBV7-9; D may be TRBD1 or TRBD2 (5 bases each). The CDR3 reads CASSLAPGRSSTDTQYF. In DNA, the CDR3 is TGTGCCAGCAGCTTGGCCCCGGGACGATCCTCCACAGATACGCAGTATTTT.